The entry that follows covers one T cell receptor (beta chain) sequence. This clonotype was picked up a small number of times. No cognate antigen has been identified for it. No qualities accompany the bases; no much larger clone lies one base away. The data originate from a study of response to subunit inactivated influenza vaccine (dated by TCRdb to the late 2010s). Regarding the study in general: Deep quantitative T cell receptor repertoire profiling was used in the study to track responses to a trivalent subunit inactivated influenza vaccine.

Unmatched junction bases come to 12, with V trimmed by 3 bases and J by 6 bases. The germline V gene encodes CDR1 MDHEN and CDR2 SYDVKM. The CDR3 holds 16 amino acids from the cysteine to the phenylalanine. Only the CDR3 DNA is retained, 48 bases long and in frame from the first base. General conclusions and limits of the study: The authors suggested that each seasonal influenza vaccination may recruit only a limited number of new T cells.

Receptor libraries were prepared by RT-PCR. Instrument used: Illumina HiSeq 2500. Starting from the raw public reads, TCRdb applied fastp trimming at Q25, assembled clones with MiXCR and retained in-frame beta chains. For every CDR3 protein sequence, its rows merge into one entry that carries the most common genes and DNA. This sample has more than 450,000 distinct CDR3 sequences in its table, and approximately 11% of those were observed once. The top ten clonotypes cover approximately 9.9% of the sample. In addition, the sample was reused for a study of T cells expressing NK-cell markers. The second study's paper adds: TCR beta cDNA libraries were prepared using 5'RACE template switching, which introduced a universal primer site and unique molecular identifiers. Fewer than ten donors provided sorted CD3+CD56+NKG2C+, CD3+CD56+NKG2C- and CD3+CD56-NKG2C+ T-cell subsets, whose TCR beta-chain repertoires were profiled. Among the eight sequenced donors, only one was HCMV-seronegative, while the other seven were HCMV-seropositive. To restrict sorting to alphabetaTCR-expressing T cells, an anti-gammadeltaTCR antibody was added in several experiments. For about 6 donors, the dominant CD3+CD56+NKG2C+ clonotypes were among the top 10 CD8+ clonotypes and accounted for about 1.0-8% of CD8+ T cells. Those dominant clonotypes were again the most abundant among CD3+CD56-NKG2C+ cells in a handful of donors, at about 25-65%. Whether the expanded NKG2C-expressing T cell clones were specific for HCMV antigens remained unclear. The eight sequenced donors were randomly selected healthy volunteers, three men and five women. HCMV-specific IgG was detected in serum with a commercial ELISA kit to determine HCMV serostatus. Ficoll density gradient centrifugation was used to isolate peripheral blood mononuclear cells from blood. For several donors, bulk peripheral blood T-cell repertoires were additionally sequenced from unsorted PBMC. Priming for cDNA synthesis came from the TCR beta constant segment, and two successive PCR amplification steps followed. Illumina HiSeq 2000/2500, MiSeq or NextSeq was used to sequence libraries as 2 x 150 bp reads. MIGEC handled demultiplexing of the reads and grouping by UMI, while MiTCR was used to assemble and quantify clonotypes. Only TCR cDNA sequences supported by at least two reads were kept to exclude erroneous sequences. The tcR package was used for downstream repertoire analysis, and clonotypes were matched between fractions using CDR3 nucleotide sequence together with V segment. VDJmatch was used to annotate antigen specificity against VDJdb, with one amino acid substitution in CDR3 permitted.

The chain was built from TRBV28 and TRBJ2-7; 9 middle bases align to TRBD2. This clonotype was sampled from a man in his forties or fifties who received an inactivated influenza vaccine. Donor details come from another sample of the same person, matched by shared clones. Sequenced material: PBMCs from blood, taken on the day of vaccination. The encoded CDR3 is CASSFPAGGDVGEQYF. The DNA sequence follows: TGTGCCAGCAGTTTTCCAGCGGGGGGCGACGTCGGCGAGCAGTACTTC.